One sample yielded the 26 T cell receptor beta chains listed below, sequenced in a study of cytomegalovirus exposure and HLA in healthy donors. PCR amplification relied on 60 Vbeta primers (plus 13 Jbeta primers). Method: immunoSEQ multiplex PCR; TCRdb's copy keeps in-frame clones and lacks some. The table has about 180,000 clones, approximately 82% seen once. Sequenced input: PBMCs. The source is a woman in her twenties or thirties in good health and CMV-seronegative.

The V and J genes are TRBV15 and TRBJ2-7, with 7 bases aligning to TRBD1. Germline loops: CDR1 LNHNV, CDR2 YYDKDF (reference sequence). J lost 5 bases, V lost 0 bases, and 7 bases had no gene match. This CDR3 has 15 amino acids. The DNA of the CDR3 is TGTGCCACCAGCAGAGATTTGGGACAGTCGGACGAGCAGTACTTC. Protein product: CATSRDLGQSDEQYF.

The count of this clone is one. The chain is built from TRBV4-2 and TRBJ2-7, with TRBD1 identical over 7 bases. The CDR3 runs to 16 residues. After removal of 1 base from V and 6 bases from J, the junction contained 12 bases not matched to a gene. CDR1 is LGHNA, CDR2 YNFKEQ, per germline. CDR3 DNA sequence: TGTGCCAGCAGCCAAGGTCAGACAGGGATAGCACTCGAGCAGTACTTC. It specifies CASSQGQTGIALEQYF.

In nucleotides, the CDR3 is TGTGCCAGCAGTCCGGGACTGAGCTCTGGAAACACCATATATTTT. Translated, it gives CASSPGLSSGNTIYF. V and J are TRBV11-2 and TRBJ1-3; tentatively, D is TRBD1 (5 bases). Trimming took 6 bases from V and 0 from J, leaving 12 bases between them. CDR1 and CDR2 (germline): SGHAT, FQNNGV. This CDR3 has 15 residues.

The chain has TRBV15 and TRBJ1-4, with D hard to call. Germline V gene lookup returns CDR1 LNHNV and CDR2 YYDKDF (reference sequence). Trimming took off 0 bases at V and 7 bases at J, with 15 bases between the two ends. The CDR3 is made up of 16 amino acids. CDR3 in amino acids: CATSRDREGWAEKLFF. CDR3 nucleotides: TGTGCCACCAGCAGAGATCGGGAAGGGTGGGCTGAAAAACTGTTTTTT.

The gene calls are TRBV11-2 and TRBJ2-1; TRBD2 matches 13 bases. CDR3 size: 16 residues. Germline assignment: CDR1 SGHAT and CDR2 FQNNGV. The junction had 4 bases not matched to a gene; V was cut back by 4 bases and J by 4 bases. CDR3: CASSWRLAGGYNEQFF. In nucleotides, the CDR3 is TGTGCCAGCAGCTGGCGACTAGCGGGGGGTTACAATGAGCAGTTCTTC.

The chain joins TRBV9 to TRBJ2-7; 11 positions match TRBD2. The CDR3 contains 15 residues. Trimming took 4 bases from V and 6 from J; bases not matched to a gene: 9. Germline CDR1 is SGDLS and CDR2 is YYNGEE. CDR3 in DNA: TGTGCCAGCAGCCGTGGGGGACTAGCGGTCTCCGAGCAGTACTTC. This gives the protein CASSRGGLAVSEQYF.

This rearrangement joins TRBV1 to TRBJ1-4; TRBD1 is taken as the D call from the table, unchecked against the DNA. TRBV1 is tagged as a pseudogene. The CDR3 extends over 14 amino acids. The CDR3 nucleotides read TGCACCAGGATCGACAGGGGTCTTAATGAAAAACTGTTTTTT. Translating gives CTRIDRGLNEKLFF.

This rearrangement joins TRBV27 to TRBJ2-1, with D unclear. Trimming left V 7 bases short and J 0 bases short, with 10 bases between. The CDR3 runs 14 residues. In germline, CDR1 is MNHEY, CDR2 SMNVEV (reference sequence). This chain's CDR3 is CASKSLSSYNEQFF. For the CDR3, the DNA is TGTGCCAGCAAAAGCCTGAGCTCCTACAATGAGCAGTTCTTC.

For this clone: One junction end disagrees with the germline gene, perhaps due to a read error. V usage is TRBV2 and J usage is TRBJ2-6; tentative D call: TRBD1 (5 bases). Per the germline V gene, CDR1 is SNHLY and CDR2 is FYNNEI. CDR3 length: 14 amino acids. The CDR3, as DNA: TGTGCCAGCAGTGACAGGGTTGGGGCCAACGGCCTGACTTTC. This translates into CASSDRVGANGLTF.

This clone has a single count. In nucleotides, the CDR3 is TGTGCCAGCAGTTTAACAGGGGGTGGCACAGATACGCAGTATTTT. This codes for CASSLTGGGTDTQYF. V gene TRBV6-5 combines with J gene TRBJ2-3, with 8 bases aligning to TRBD1. The germline gives CDR1 MNHEY, CDR2 SVGAGI. CDR3 length: 15 amino acids. The ends lost 4 bases at V and 1 base at J; junction bases unmatched: 4.

This sequence joins TRBV7-8 and TRBJ2-7; D unclear. CDR1 is SGHVS, CDR2 FQNEAQ, per germline. This CDR3 is 12 amino acids long. The V end lost 0 bases, the J end lost 7 bases, and 7 bases lay between the germline ends. The CDR3 protein is CASSLAVREQYF. The CDR3 DNA sequence: TGTGCCAGCAGCTTAGCGGTTAGAGAGCAGTACTTC.

This chain links TRBV9 with TRBJ1-1, with 7 bases aligning to TRBD1. The CDR3 sequence is 16 residues long. CDR1 and CDR2 (germline): SGDLS, YYNGEE. Losses at the gene ends were 4 bases for V and 5 bases for J; bases not matched to a gene: 14. The CDR3 nucleotides read TGTGCCAGCAGCCCCAGTGGGAGACAGGGTGGGACTGAAGCTTTCTTT. Translating gives CASSPSGRQGGTEAFF.

The chain is built from TRBV7-2 and TRBJ1-1, with 7 positions matching TRBD1. The CDR3 contains 13 residues. V gave up 4 bases and J gave up 4 bases; unmatched junction bases: 3. Germline V gene lookup returns CDR1 SGHTA and CDR2 FQGNSA. The CDR3 here is CASSSTGITEAFF. The CDR3 coding sequence is TGTGCCAGCAGCTCGACAGGGATCACTGAAGCTTTCTTT.

J is TRBJ2-7 and V is TRBV27; D ambiguous. The CDR3 loop spans 11 amino acids. Germline CDR1 reads MNHEY; CDR2 reads SMNVEV (reference sequence). Trimming shortened V by 4 bases and J by 5 bases, and 6 bases separated the two germline ends. The CDR3 nucleotides are TGTGCCAGCAGTTCTGTCCACGAGCAGTACTTC. Encoded protein: CASSSVHEQYF.

The chain uses TRBV28 and TRBJ2-1; 9 nucleotides match TRBD2. Germline V lookup: CDR1 MDHEN, CDR2 SYDVKM. The CDR3 contains 16 residues. The J segment lost 4 bases and the V segment lost 5 bases, leaving 9 bases of the junction unmatched. CDR3 sequence (DNA): TGTGCCAGCAGTCAGACTAGCGGAGGCCTATACAATGAGCAGTTCTTC. Translating gives CASSQTSGGLYNEQFF.

The J gene is TRBJ1-4, the V gene TRBV14, with TRBD1 matching 10 bases. There are 15 residues in the CDR3. Germline assignment: CDR1 SGHDN and CDR2 FVKESK. V was clipped by 4 bases and J by 3 bases; unmatched bases: 2. CDR3: CASSRDRGANEKLFF. CDR3 coding DNA: TGTGCCAGCAGCCGGGACAGGGGCGCTAATGAAAAACTGTTTTTT.

This sequence joins TRBV9 and TRBJ1-1; D remains ambiguous. This CDR3 is built from 14 residues. The germline gives CDR1 SGDLS, CDR2 YYNGEE. Trimming removed 1 base from V and 8 bases from J, with 15 bases in between. DNA of the CDR3: TGTGCCAGCAGCGTATTACCACAAACAGAAGAAGCTTTCTTT. It is translated as CASSVLPQTEEAFF.

The V call is TRBV11-2, the J call TRBJ1-5; D not certain. Germline V gene sequence: CDR1 SGHAT, CDR2 FQNNGV. The CDR3 has 14 residues. Trimming removed 0 bases from V and 4 bases from J, with 7 bases in between. The CDR3 region has the DNA TGTGCCAGCAGCTTAGATGTGCGTAATCAGCCCCAGCATTTT. Its translation: CASSLDVRNQPQHF.

This rearrangement joins TRBV5-1 to TRBJ2-5; TRBD1 matches 8 bases. The end of the DNA is better explained by TRBJ2-7, so the J call may be wrong. CDR3 length: 15 amino acids. CDR1 is SGHRS and CDR2 is YFSETQ in the germline V gene. CDR3 loop: CASSPERTGRYEQYF. The CDR3 nucleotides are TGCGCCAGCAGCCCCGAACGGACAGGGCGCTACGAGCAGTACTTC.

This chain links TRBV30 with TRBJ2-7, with 8 bases that match TRBD2. Germline assignment: CDR1 GTSNPN and CDR2 SVGIG (reference sequence). V lost 4 bases and J lost 1; bases outside the gene matches: 9. The CDR3 runs to 15 residues. As DNA, the CDR3 is TGTGCCTGGAAGGCAACGGGAGGGGGGTCCTACGAGCAGTACTTC. Its protein is CAWKATGGGSYEQYF.

CDR3: CASSLASGGPASYNEQFF. Here the CDR3 DNA reads TGTGCCAGCAGCTTAGCTAGCGGGGGGCCCGCCTCCTACAATGAGCAGTTCTTC. The chain carries TRBV7-9 and TRBJ2-1; TRBD2 aligns across 10 bases. The V and J ends lost 0 bases and 0 bases, in that order; junction bases with no gene match: 5. Germline assignment: CDR1 SEHNR and CDR2 FQNEAQ (reference sequence). This CDR3 comprises 18 residues.

The V gene is TRBV4-2, the J gene TRBJ2-7, with 8 bases fitting TRBD2. The germline gives CDR1 LGHNA, CDR2 YNFKEQ. This CDR3 comprises 15 residues. The V segment lost 0 bases and the J segment 4 bases; nucleotides outside the gene matches: 5. The CDR3 DNA is TGTGCCAGCAGCCAAGATCACGGGGGGGAATACGAGCAGTACTTC. It is translated as CASSQDHGGEYEQYF.

The chain is built from TRBV7-8 and TRBJ1-2; TRBD1 matches 7 bases. CDR3 length: 15 residues. CDR1 is SGHVS, CDR2 FQNEAQ, per germline. Trimming at V came to 3 bases and at J to 4 bases, leaving 8 bases not matched to a gene. CDR3 protein: CASSLTGNAVYGYTF. The CDR3 DNA is TGTGCCAGCAGCTTGACAGGGAACGCGGTCTATGGCTACACCTTC.

The chain joins TRBV19 to TRBJ1-5, with D possibly matching TRBD1 (6 bases). Germline V gene sequence: CDR1 LNHDA, CDR2 SQIVND (reference sequence). Trimming removed 5 bases at V and 4 bases at J, with 9 bases between. The CDR3 is made up of 13 amino acids. DNA of the CDR3: TGTGCCAGTAGTGTCGACAGGAATCAGCCCCAGCATTTT. It encodes CASSVDRNQPQHF.

The chain links TRBV7-3 to TRBJ2-7; 8 nucleotides agree with TRBD1. V dropped 3 bases and J dropped 1; count of bases not matched to a gene: 2. CDR1 and CDR2 (germline): SGHTA, FQGTGA. The CDR3 sequence is 14 residues long. The CDR3 region has the DNA TGTGCCAGCAGCTTGGACAGGGCATCCTACGAGCAGTACTTC. It yields the protein CASSLDRASYEQYF.

The rearrangement uses TRBV11-2 and TRBJ2-5, with D possibly matching TRBD2 (5 bases). Trimming shortened V by 5 bases and J by 6 bases, and 13 bases separated the two germline ends. The CDR3 covers 13 residues. Per germline, CDR1 SGHAT and CDR2 FQNNGV. The CDR3 nucleotides are TGTGCCAGCAGCCCCCTGGGAGTAAAGACCCAGTACTTC. Residues: CASSPLGVKTQYF.